This is a list of T cell receptor beta chains from one sample in a study of T cells in Graves' hyperthyroidism and ophthalmopathy. TCRdb independently ran MiXCR on the multiplex PCR reads; one entry per CDR3 protein. The sample includes 700,000 to 950,000 distinct CDR3 sequences, 35% of them seen just once. Sequencing was carried out using blood. The receptors were gathered from a woman between 35 and 50 years old with Graves' hyperthyroidism. The CDR3 runs from the conserved cysteine through the conserved F or W. The order of the fields is clone size, D gene, J gene, V gene, CDR3 DNA, CDR3 protein. The D gene is left open where the match is weak. Clone size is not always given. Where it is, it says once, few, many or a class for expanded clones.

>many|.|TRBJ2-5|TRBV19
TGTGCCAGTAAGAGACAGTCCTTTTCCGCAGAGACCCAGTACTTC
CASKRQSFSAETQYF
>many|.|TRBJ1-1|TRBV6-5
TGTGCCAGCAGTGCGACAGTCCGCACTGAAGCTTTCTTT
CASSATVRTEAFF
>few|.|TRBJ2-6|TRBV29-1
TGCAGCGTTGACGACGGGGTTGGGGCCAACGTCCTGACTTTC
CSVDDGVGANVLTF
>.|.|TRBJ1-5|TRBV3-1
TGTGCCAGCAGCAACCAGGGAAGGAGCCAGCATTTT
CASSNQGRSQHF
>many|TRBD1|TRBJ2-2|TRBV19
TGTGCCAGTAGGTTCCTGACAGGGGCTGAGCTGTTTTTT
CASRFLTGAELFF
>.|.|TRBJ1-1|TRBV4-3
TGCGCCAGCAGCCAAGAATCTACATGGAGCGCTGAAGCTTTCTTT
CASSQESTWSAEAFF
>.|TRBD1|TRBJ1-5|TRBV12-3/TRBV12-4
TGTGCCAGCAGTCCACAGGGGTTGGGTGGCAATCAGCCCCAGCATTTT
CASSPQGLGGNQPQHF
>many|.|TRBJ1-5|TRBV19
TGTGCCAGTAGTCCATCAATTTATCAGCCCCAGCATTTT
CASSPSIYQPQHF
>.|.|TRBJ2-3|TRBV7-3
TGTGCCAGCAGCTCCTCGCCTAGCACGGGGGATACGCAGTATTTT
CASSSSPSTGDTQYF
>.|TRBD2|TRBJ2-1|TRBV10-3
TGTGCCAGCAGGTTTTCTAGCGGGGGGACCTACAATGAGCAGTTCTTC
CASRFSSGGTYNEQFF
>many|TRBD1|TRBJ1-1|TRBV10-3
TGTGCCATCAGTGAGCAGGGGACAGGGCCGAGCACTGAAGCTTTCTTT
CAISEQGTGPSTEAFF
>.|TRBD1|TRBJ1-1|TRBV2
TGTGCCAGCAGCGAGGGGACAGGAGAGCACACTGAAGCTTTCTTT
CASSEGTGEHTEAFF
>.|.|TRBJ2-2|TRBV7-9
TGTGCCAGCAGCTTAAGGACCTTAAAGGGAAACACCGGGGAGCTGTTTTTT
CASSLRTLKGNTGELFF
>.|.|TRBJ1-5|TRBV6-2/TRBV6-3
TGTGCCAGCAGTTACCTCGGGACAATTAATCAGCCCCAGCATTTT
CASSYLGTINQPQHF
>many|.|TRBJ2-5|TRBV10-1
TGCGCCAGCAGTCCGGGACATTTAGGGGAGACCCAGTACTTC
CASSPGHLGETQYF
>.|.|TRBJ1-3|TRBV5-1
TGCGCCAGCAGCTTGGGTGCTTTTAGGACAGATCGAATTGGCTGGGGAAACACCATATATTTT
CASSLGAFRTDRIGWGNTIYF
>few|.|TRBJ1-6|TRBV5-1
TGCGCCAGCAGCGCCCGGGAGGGCTCACCCCTCCACTTT
CASSAREGSPLHF
>.|.|TRBJ1-6|TRBV2
TGTGCTAGTAAACAGGGAGGTTCACCCCTCCACTTT
CASKQGGSPLHF